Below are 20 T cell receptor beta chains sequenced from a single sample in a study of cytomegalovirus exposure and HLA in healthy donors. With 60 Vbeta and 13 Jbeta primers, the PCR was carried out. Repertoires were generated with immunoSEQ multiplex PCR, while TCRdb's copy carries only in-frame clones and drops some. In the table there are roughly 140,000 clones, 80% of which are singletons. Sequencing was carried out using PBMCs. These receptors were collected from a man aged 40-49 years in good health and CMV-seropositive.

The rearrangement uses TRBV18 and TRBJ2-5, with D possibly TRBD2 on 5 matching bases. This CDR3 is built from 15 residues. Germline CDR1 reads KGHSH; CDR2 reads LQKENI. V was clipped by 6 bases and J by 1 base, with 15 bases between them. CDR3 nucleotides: TGTGCCAGCTCCCAGACGGACGGGGTCCAAGAGACCCAGTACTTC. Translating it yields CASSQTDGVQETQYF.

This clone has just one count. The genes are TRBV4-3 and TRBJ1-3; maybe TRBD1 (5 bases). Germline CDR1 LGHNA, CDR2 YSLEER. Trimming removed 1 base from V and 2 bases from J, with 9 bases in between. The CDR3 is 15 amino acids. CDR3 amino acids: CASSQGSTAGNTIYF. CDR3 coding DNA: TGCGCCAGCAGCCAAGGTTCGACAGCTGGAAACACCATATATTTT.

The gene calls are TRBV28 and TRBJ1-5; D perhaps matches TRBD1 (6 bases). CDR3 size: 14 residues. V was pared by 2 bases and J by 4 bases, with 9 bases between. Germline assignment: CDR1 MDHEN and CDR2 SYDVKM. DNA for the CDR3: TGTGCCAGCAGTTTACCAGGGGCTAATCAGCCCCAGCATTTT. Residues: CASSLPGANQPQHF.

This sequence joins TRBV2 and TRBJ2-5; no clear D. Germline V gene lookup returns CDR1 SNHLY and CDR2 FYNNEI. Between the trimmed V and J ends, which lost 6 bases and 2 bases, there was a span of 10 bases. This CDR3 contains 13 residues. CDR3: CASRADIQETQYF. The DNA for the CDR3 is TGTGCCAGCAGGGCCGACATTCAAGAGACCCAGTACTTC.

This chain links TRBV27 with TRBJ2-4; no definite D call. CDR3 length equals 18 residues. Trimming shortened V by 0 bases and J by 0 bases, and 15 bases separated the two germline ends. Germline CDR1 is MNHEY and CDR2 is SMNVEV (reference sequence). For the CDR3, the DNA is TGTGCCAGCAGTTTATCGTACCAAGGTAGACTAGCCAAAAACATTCAGTACTTC. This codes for CASSLSYQGRLAKNIQYF.

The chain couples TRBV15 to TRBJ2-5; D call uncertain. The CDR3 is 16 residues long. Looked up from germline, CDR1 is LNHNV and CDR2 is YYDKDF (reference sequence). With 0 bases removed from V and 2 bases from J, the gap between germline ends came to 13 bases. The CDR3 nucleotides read TGTGCCACCAGCAGAGATCCTGTCTTTTTACAAGAGACCCAGTACTTC. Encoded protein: CATSRDPVFLQETQYF.

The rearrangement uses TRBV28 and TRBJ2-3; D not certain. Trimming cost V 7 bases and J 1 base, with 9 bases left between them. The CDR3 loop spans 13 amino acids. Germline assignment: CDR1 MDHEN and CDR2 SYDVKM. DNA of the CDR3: TGTGCCAGCACCCCGTTTGGCACAGATACGCAGTATTTT. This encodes CASTPFGTDTQYF.

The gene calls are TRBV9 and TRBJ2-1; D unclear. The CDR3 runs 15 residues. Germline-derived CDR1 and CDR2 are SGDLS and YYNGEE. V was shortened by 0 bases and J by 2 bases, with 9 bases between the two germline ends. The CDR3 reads CASSVGGLTYNEQFF. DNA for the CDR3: TGTGCCAGCAGCGTAGGAGGTCTCACCTACAATGAGCAGTTCTTC.

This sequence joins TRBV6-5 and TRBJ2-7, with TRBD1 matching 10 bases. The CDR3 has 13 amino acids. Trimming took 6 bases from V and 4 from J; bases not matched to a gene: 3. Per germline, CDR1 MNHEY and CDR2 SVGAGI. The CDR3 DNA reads TGTGCCAGCAGCCGGGACAGGGGATACGAGCAGTACTTC. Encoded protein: CASSRDRGYEQYF.

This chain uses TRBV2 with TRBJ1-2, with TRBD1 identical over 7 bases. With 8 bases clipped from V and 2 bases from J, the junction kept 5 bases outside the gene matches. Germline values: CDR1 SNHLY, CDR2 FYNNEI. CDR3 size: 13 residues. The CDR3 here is CASGGQLNYGYTF. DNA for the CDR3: TGTGCCAGCGGGGGACAGCTGAACTATGGCTACACCTTC.

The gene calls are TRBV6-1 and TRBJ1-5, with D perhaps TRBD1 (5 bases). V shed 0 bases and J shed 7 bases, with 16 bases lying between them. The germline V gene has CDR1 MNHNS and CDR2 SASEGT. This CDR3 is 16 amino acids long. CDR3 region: CASSEAWSGTRQPQHF. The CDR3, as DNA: TGTGCCAGCAGTGAAGCCTGGTCAGGGACTAGGCAGCCCCAGCATTTT.

The CDR3 spells CASSPTGGAGANVLTF. CDR3 nucleotide sequence: TGCGCCAGCAGCCCGACAGGGGGCGCTGGGGCCAACGTCCTGACTTTC. This chain links TRBV4-3 with TRBJ2-6, with 10 nucleotides matching TRBD1. The CDR3 consists of 16 residues. CDR1 is LGHNA and CDR2 is YSLEER in the germline V gene. Germline trimming cut 4 bases from V and 2 bases from J; bases unmatched to any gene: 2.

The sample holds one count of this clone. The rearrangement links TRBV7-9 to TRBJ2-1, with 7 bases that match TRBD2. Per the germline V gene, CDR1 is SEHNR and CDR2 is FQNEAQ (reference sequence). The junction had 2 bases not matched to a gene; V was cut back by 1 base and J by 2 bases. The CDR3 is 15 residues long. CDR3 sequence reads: CASSLDGRTYNEQFF. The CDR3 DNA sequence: TGTGCCAGCAGCTTAGACGGGAGGACCTACAATGAGCAGTTCTTC.

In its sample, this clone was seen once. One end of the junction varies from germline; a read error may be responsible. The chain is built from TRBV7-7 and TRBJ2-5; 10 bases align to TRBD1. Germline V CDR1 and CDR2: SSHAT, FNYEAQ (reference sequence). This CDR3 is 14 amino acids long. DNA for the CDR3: TGTGCTAGCAGCGTGGGACAGGGGAGCGAGACCCAGTACTTC. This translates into CASSVGQGSETQYF.

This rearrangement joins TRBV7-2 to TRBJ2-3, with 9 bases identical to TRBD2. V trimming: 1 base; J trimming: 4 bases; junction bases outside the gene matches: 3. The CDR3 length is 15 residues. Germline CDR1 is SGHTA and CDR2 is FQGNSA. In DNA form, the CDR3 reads TGTGCCAGCAGCTTAGGGGCGGGGGGGGCAGATACGCAGTATTTT. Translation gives CASSLGAGGADTQYF.

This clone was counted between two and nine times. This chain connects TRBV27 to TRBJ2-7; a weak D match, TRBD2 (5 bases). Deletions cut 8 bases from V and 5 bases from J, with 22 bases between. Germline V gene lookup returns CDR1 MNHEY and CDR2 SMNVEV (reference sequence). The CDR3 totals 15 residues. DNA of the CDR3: TGTGCCAGCGGCTCTCCCCTAGCTACGCCGGACGAGCAGTACTTC. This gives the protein CASGSPLATPDEQYF.

In DNA, the CDR3 is TGTGCCAGCTGCTCTGGGCGAACCCCCAATGAGCAGTTCTTC. Translation: CASCSGRTPNEQFF. V usage is TRBV5-4 and J usage is TRBJ2-1; D is unresolved. V shed 7 bases and J shed 6 bases, with 17 bases lying between them. Germline values: CDR1 SGHNT, CDR2 YYREEE (reference sequence). The CDR3 loop spans 14 amino acids.

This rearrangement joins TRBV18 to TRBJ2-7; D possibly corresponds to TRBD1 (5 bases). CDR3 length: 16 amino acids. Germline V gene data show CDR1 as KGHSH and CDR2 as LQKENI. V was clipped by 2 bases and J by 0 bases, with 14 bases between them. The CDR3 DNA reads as TGTGCCAGCTCACCAGTTCTACAGGTTAGCTCCTACGAGCAGTACTTC. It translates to CASSPVLQVSSYEQYF.

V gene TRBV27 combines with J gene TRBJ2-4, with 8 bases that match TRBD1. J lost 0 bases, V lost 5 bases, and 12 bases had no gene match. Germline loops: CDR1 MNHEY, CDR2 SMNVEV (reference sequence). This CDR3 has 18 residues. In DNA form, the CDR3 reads TGTGCCAGCAGTCGGACAGGGAACTCCCGAGTAGCCAAAAACATTCAGTACTTC. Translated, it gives CASSRTGNSRVAKNIQYF.

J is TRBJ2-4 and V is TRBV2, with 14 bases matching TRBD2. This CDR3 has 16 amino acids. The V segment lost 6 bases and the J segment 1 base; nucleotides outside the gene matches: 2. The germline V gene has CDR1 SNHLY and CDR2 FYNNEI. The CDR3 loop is CASRTSGGAAKNIQYF. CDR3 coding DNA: TGTGCCAGCAGGACTAGCGGGGGGGCGGCCAAAAACATTCAGTACTTC.